These 23 T cell receptor beta chains share one sample of origin, sequenced in a study of blood T cell repertoires in COVID-19 (dated by TCRdb to 2020 to 2021). Libraries came from the immunoSEQ multiplex PCR assay. TCRdb limited this immuneACCESS table to in-frame rearrangements with V and J called. A share of clones is missing; checked studies link under half to unresolved V genes, and the rest is unexplained. This sample holds approximately 250,000 clones; about 91% were observed only once. The ten most abundant clones make up 0.95% to 1.5% of the sample. The sample taken for sequencing was PBMCs or T cells enriched from blood (not recorded which). Source of these receptors: a woman aged 35 to 49 with acute COVID-19.

The genes are TRBV6-5 and TRBJ2-2; D not certain. The CDR3 consists of 13 residues. CDR1 and CDR2 from the germline V gene are MNHEY and SVGAGI. Trimming stripped 5 bases from V and 2 bases from J, with 6 bases between. This CDR3 is CASSSRNTGELFF. In nucleotides, the CDR3 is TGTGCCAGCAGTAGTAGAAACACCGGGGAGCTGTTTTTT.

The chain couples TRBV21-1 to TRBJ1-1; TRBD1, the D gene given by the table, was not confirmed from the DNA. TRBV21-1 has pseudogene status. This CDR3 comprises 19 residues. The CDR3 coding sequence is TGTGCCAGCAGCACCGAGGACAGGGGGCAGGGCCCTTGTCGCACTGAAGCTTTCTTT. This encodes CASSTEDRGQGPCRTEAFF.

This clone showed up just once. The genes are TRBV5-6 and TRBJ1-2; 9 bases align to TRBD1. The germline gives CDR1 SGHDT, CDR2 YYEEEE. V dropped 3 bases and J dropped 2; count of bases not matched to a gene: 2. The CDR3 loop spans 14 amino acids. CDR3 in DNA: TGTGCCAGCAGCTGGGACAGGGCCAACTATGGCTACACCTTC. The encoded protein is CASSWDRANYGYTF.

The rearrangement links TRBV3-1 (or the pseudogene TRBV3-2) to TRBJ1-2; D ambiguous. The CDR3 is 12 amino acids. Trimming took off 2 bases at V and 8 bases at J, with 9 bases between the two ends. Germline CDR1 LGHDT, CDR2 YNNKEL (reference sequence). The CDR3 DNA sequence: TGTGCCAGCAGCCAATCGGGGAACGGCTACACCTTC. The encoded protein is CASSQSGNGYTF.

V usage is TRBV5-5 and J usage is TRBJ1-1; D is undetermined. The V and J ends lost 1 base and 8 bases respectively, with 9 bases between them. Looked up from germline, CDR1 is SGHKS and CDR2 is YYEKEE (reference sequence). This CDR3 has 12 amino acids. CDR3 in amino acids: CASSLKGREAFF. As DNA, the CDR3 is TGTGCCAGCAGCTTGAAAGGCAGGGAAGCTTTCTTT.

V usage is TRBV7-2 and J usage is TRBJ2-3; 13 nucleotides match TRBD2. Germline CDR1 SGHTA, CDR2 FQGNSA. The length of the CDR3 is 19 residues. With V trimmed by 2 bases and J by 2 bases, 10 bases remained unmatched. The CDR3 spells CASSLRGSTSGRSTDTQYF. CDR3 coding DNA: TGTGCCAGCAGCTTAAGGGGGTCGACTAGCGGGAGGTCCACAGATACGCAGTATTTT.

The gene calls are TRBV24-1 and TRBJ2-3; 8 bases match TRBD1. After removal of 2 bases from V and 1 base from J, the junction contained 4 bases not matched to a gene. Germline CDR1 KGHDR, CDR2 SFDVKD. CDR3 length: 16 amino acids. CDR3 amino acids: CATSDSQGARTDTQYF. CDR3 DNA: TGTGCCACCAGTGATTCCCAGGGGGCCCGCACAGATACGCAGTATTTT.

The chain has TRBV19 and TRBJ2-1, with D perhaps TRBD2 (6 bases). This CDR3 region has 16 residues. Germline assignment: CDR1 LNHDA and CDR2 SQIVND (reference sequence). The V end was cut by 3 bases, the J end by 2 bases, with 14 bases between. The CDR3: CASSIAIADTYNEQFF. The DNA for the CDR3 is TGTGCCAGTAGTATTGCAATAGCGGATACCTACAATGAGCAGTTCTTC. Filled out from reference TRBV19 and TRBJ2-1, the complete variable domain reads DGGITQSPKYLFRKEGQNVTLSCEQNLNHDAMYWYRQDPGQGLRLIYYSQIVNDFQKGDIAEGYSVSREKKESFPLTVTSAQKNPTAFYLCASSIAIADTYNEQFFGPGTRLTVL.

The genes are TRBV6-5 and TRBJ2-7, with TRBD1 as a possible D gene (6 bases). CDR1 MNHEY and CDR2 SVGAGI come from the germline V gene. The V end was cut by 5 bases, the J end by 7 bases, with 21 bases between. There are 15 residues in the CDR3. CDR3 region: CASSPLGLQDREQYV. As DNA, the CDR3 is TGTGCCAGCAGTCCCCTAGGGCTACAAGACAGGGAGCAGTACGTC.

This chain uses TRBV3-1 (or the pseudogene TRBV3-2) with TRBJ1-4, with D possibly TRBD1 on 6 matching bases. The CDR3 runs 15 residues. CDR1 is LGHDT, CDR2 YNNKEL, per germline (reference sequence). Trimming removed 4 bases from V and 3 bases from J, with 12 bases in between. CDR3 nucleotides: TGTGCCAGCAGCCGCCGGGACACGGCTAATGAAAAACTGTTTTTT. As protein: CASSRRDTANEKLFF.

The gene calls are TRBV7-2 and TRBJ2-7; TRBD1 matches 7 bases. The CDR3 totals 16 residues. CDR1 and CDR2 (germline): SGHTA, FQGNSA. J was trimmed by 4 bases and V by 0 bases; bases with no gene match: 9. CDR3 sequence (DNA): TGTGCCAGCAGCTTAGCTATAGGGACAGACACTTACGAGCAGTACGTC. It translates to CASSLAIGTDTYEQYV.

This clone was detected a few times. V and J are TRBV18 and TRBJ2-3; 10 nucleotides agree with TRBD1. This CDR3 comprises 15 residues. The ends lost 8 bases at V and 2 bases at J; junction bases unmatched: 7. CDR1 is KGHSH and CDR2 is LQKENI in the germline V gene. CDR3 amino acids: CASRGQGSSTDTQYF. The CDR3 DNA is TGTGCCAGCCGGGGACAGGGGAGCTCCACAGATACGCAGTATTTT.

CDR3 sequence: CASSQDIRGRSDQPQHF. The DNA of the CDR3 is TGCGCCAGCAGCCAAGATATCAGGGGACGAAGCGATCAGCCCCAGCATTTT. The chain couples TRBV4-3 to TRBJ1-5; a weak D match, TRBD1 (6 bases). Germline V CDR1 and CDR2: LGHNA, YSLEER. Trimming removed 0 bases at V and 5 bases at J, with 17 bases between. This CDR3 contains 17 residues.

The genes are TRBV7-3 and TRBJ2-1; 8 bases align to TRBD2. This CDR3 has 20 residues. V was pared by 2 bases and J by 5 bases, with 20 bases of the junction left unmatched. From germline, CDR1 is SGHTA and CDR2 FQGTGA. The CDR3 DNA reads TGTGCCAGCAGCTTAGGCCCCACACGGGTAGCGGGAAAGATTAACAATGAGCAGTTCTTC. This sequence encodes CASSLGPTRVAGKINNEQFF.

The chain combines TRBV11-3 with TRBJ2-1; 7 nucleotides agree with TRBD1. With V trimmed by 2 bases and J by 4 bases, 5 bases remained unmatched. The CDR3 contains 15 residues. Germline V gene data show CDR1 as SGHNT and CDR2 as YENEEA. The CDR3 nucleotides read TGTGCCAGCAGCTTAACGGGACAGAGTTACAATGAGCAGTTCTTC. Encoded protein: CASSLTGQSYNEQFF.

This chain links TRBV27 with TRBJ1-3; the match to TRBD1 covers 8 bases. The length of the CDR3 is 16 residues. The germline V gene encodes CDR1 MNHEY and CDR2 SMNVEV (reference sequence). Trimming took 4 bases from V and 0 from J; bases not matched to a gene: 5. Here the CDR3 DNA reads TGTGCCAGCAGTTCCGCAGGGGGCCTCTCTGGAAACACCATATATTTT. This translates into CASSSAGGLSGNTIYF.

CDR3 in DNA: TGTGCCAGCTCACATAATACCGGGACTCCCACTGAAGCTTTCTTT. Amino acid sequence: CASSHNTGTPTEAFF. The chain joins TRBV18 to TRBJ1-1; a possible D gene is TRBD1 (5 bases). The V gene lost 4 bases and the J gene lost 4 bases, with 16 bases spanning the gap. This CDR3 region has 15 residues. Per the germline V gene, CDR1 is KGHSH and CDR2 is LQKENI.

The chain joins TRBV30 to TRBJ1-4; D unclear. V was clipped by 3 bases and J by 7 bases, with 12 bases between them. The CDR3 sequence is 13 residues long. CDR1 is GTSNPN, CDR2 SVGIG, per germline (reference sequence). The CDR3: CAWSAEDGEKLFF. The CDR3 nucleotides are TGTGCCTGGAGCGCAGAGGATGGTGAAAAACTGTTTTTT.

The rearrangement uses TRBV19 and TRBJ1-2, with D unclear. Germline CDR1 reads LNHDA; CDR2 reads SQIVND (reference sequence). The CDR3 spans 14 residues. Trimming pared 7 bases from V and 5 bases from J, leaving 17 bases between. CDR3 sequence: CASTLGGRKYGYTF. The CDR3 bases are TGTGCCAGTACATTAGGAGGGCGGAAGTATGGCTACACCTTC.

This chain links TRBV5-1 with TRBJ2-5; unclear D gene. Germline CDR1 reads SGHRS; CDR2 reads YFSETQ. V was pared by 0 bases and J by 2 bases, with 11 bases between. This CDR3 spans 15 amino acids. DNA for the CDR3: TGCGCCAGCAGCTTGGCCGGTCCAGGACAAGAGACCCAGTACTTC. This translates into CASSLAGPGQETQYF.

The chain links TRBV10-3 to TRBJ2-6, with unresolved D. From germline, CDR1 is ENHRY and CDR2 SYGVKD. CDR3 length: 15 residues. Trimming took 11 bases from V and 0 from J, leaving 14 bases between them. CDR3 DNA sequence: TGTGCCGAGATGTTTGCTCTCTCTGGGGCCAACGTCCTGACTTTC. Residues: CAEMFALSGANVLTF.

This clone was seen once. J is TRBJ2-2 and V is TRBV19, with 8 bases fitting TRBD1. Germline CDR1 is LNHDA and CDR2 is SQIVND (reference sequence). This CDR3 comprises 15 residues. Trimming cost V 6 bases and J 3 bases; bases outside gene matches: 6. The CDR3, as DNA: TGTGCCAGTAGGCCGGGACAGGCACACACCGGGGAGCTGTTTTTT. This sequence encodes CASRPGQAHTGELFF.

This sequence joins TRBV25-1 and TRBJ1-3, with D unclear. Germline-derived CDR1 and CDR2 are MGHDK and SYGVNS. The CDR3 has 12 amino acids. Trimming cost V 6 bases and J 7 bases, with 10 bases left between them. CDR3 in DNA: TGTGCCAGCAGACAAACGGGGAACACCATATATTTT. It codes for CASRQTGNTIYF.